The next 14 T cell receptor beta chains were all read from a single sample in a study of PD-1 blockade in classical Hodgkin lymphoma (dated by TCRdb to the early 2020s). Receptors were amplified or captured by the immunoSEQ multiplex PCR assay. TCRdb limited this immuneACCESS table to in-frame rearrangements with V and J called. A share of clones is missing; checked studies link under half to unresolved V genes, and the rest is unexplained. The sample table holds about 46,000 clones, of which roughly 88% were seen once. The ten largest clonotypes hold about 5.3% of the sample. The meaning of the sample's time point label: newly diagnosed, previously untreated cHL patient sample. What was sequenced was peripheral blood mononuclear cells (PBMCs). These receptors all come from a human donor with classical Hodgkin lymphoma.

CDR3 residues: CAISGGRDLTDTQYF. CDR3 bases: TGTGCCATCAGTGGCGGACGGGACCTCACAGATACGCAGTATTTT. The V call is TRBV10-3, the J call TRBJ2-3; D possibly uses TRBD1 or TRBD2 (5 bases each). Per the germline V gene, CDR1 is ENHRY and CDR2 is SYGVKD. The CDR3 loop spans 15 amino acids. V was pared by 4 bases and J by 2 bases, with 13 bases between.

The chain uses TRBV7-6 and TRBJ2-1; D possibly uses TRBD1 or TRBD2 (5 bases each). CDR1 is SGHVS, CDR2 FNYEAQ, per germline. Trimming took 2 bases from V and 4 from J, leaving 9 bases between them. The CDR3 has 14 residues. For the CDR3, the DNA is TGTGCCAGCAGCTTAAGAGGGGATTACAATGAGCAGTTCTTC. Translation gives CASSLRGDYNEQFF.

V and J are TRBV7-9 and TRBJ2-1; 7 positions match TRBD1. Germline V gene lookup returns CDR1 SEHNR and CDR2 FQNEAQ (reference sequence). V lost 1 base and J lost 0; bases outside the gene matches: 3. This CDR3 is built from 16 residues. The CDR3 DNA is TGTGCCAGCAGCTTAGGGACAGGTTTCTCCTACAATGAGCAGTTCTTC. It is translated as CASSLGTGFSYNEQFF.

This chain connects TRBV27 to TRBJ2-1; 10 nucleotides match TRBD2. Germline V CDR1 and CDR2: MNHEY, SMNVEV (reference sequence). CDR3 length: 16 residues. With V trimmed by 2 bases and J by 6 bases, 7 bases remained unmatched. The CDR3 DNA is TGTGCCAGCAGTTTAAGGTCCAGCGGGAGGGCCAATGAGCAGTTCTTC. This encodes CASSLRSSGRANEQFF.

This clone was seen once. V gene TRBV19 combines with J gene TRBJ1-2, with 9 nucleotides matching TRBD1. CDR3 length: 15 residues. Looked up from germline, CDR1 is LNHDA and CDR2 is SQIVND (reference sequence). V gave up 5 bases and J gave up 2 bases; unmatched junction bases: 6. The CDR3 DNA follows: TGTGCCAGTAGTCTGGGTGGACAGGGGAACTATGGCTACACCTTC. Its translation: CASSLGGQGNYGYTF.

The rearrangement links TRBV6-5 to TRBJ1-2; 7 bases are a match to TRBD1. CDR3 length: 12 residues. Germline V CDR1 and CDR2: MNHEY, SVGAGI. V lost 8 bases and J lost 4; bases outside the gene matches: 4. The CDR3 region has the DNA TGTGCCAGCCGAGGGGACAGCTATGGCTACACCTTC. Translated, it gives CASRGDSYGYTF.

The rearrangement links TRBV28 to TRBJ2-7, with D perhaps matching TRBD1 (6 bases). Trimming removed 10 bases from V and 3 bases from J, with 10 bases in between. Germline V CDR1 and CDR2: MDHEN, SYDVKM. There are 11 residues in the CDR3. The CDR3 loop is CATGQYYEQYV. Here the CDR3 DNA reads TGTGCCACTGGACAGTACTACGAGCAGTACGTC.

The genes are TRBV18 and TRBJ2-2; the match to TRBD2 covers 12 bases. Germline values: CDR1 KGHSH, CDR2 LQKENI. Trimming took 1 base from V and 4 from J; bases not matched to a gene: 1. The CDR3 runs to 16 residues. CDR3 loop: CASSPRLAGVTGELFF. As DNA, the CDR3 is TGTGCCAGCTCACCACGACTAGCGGGGGTCACCGGGGAGCTGTTTTTT. The whole variable domain, filled in from reference TRBV18 and TRBJ2-2, reads NAGVMQNPRHLVRRRGQEARLRCSPMKGHSHVYWYRQLPEEGLKFMVYLQKENIIDESGMPKERFSAEFPKEGPSILRIQQVVRGDSAAYFCASSPRLAGVTGELFFGEGSRLTVL.

V is TRBV19 and J is TRBJ2-1, with 12 nucleotides matching TRBD2. With 2 bases clipped from V and 8 bases from J, the junction kept 4 bases outside the gene matches. Germline-derived CDR1 and CDR2 are LNHDA and SQIVND (reference sequence). This CDR3 comprises 15 residues. The CDR3 DNA reads as TGTGCCAGTAGTATAATCGGGACTAGCGGGTATGAGCAGTTCTTC. Protein sequence: CASSIIGTSGYEQFF.

The chain combines TRBV20-1 with TRBJ2-1; D unresolved. The V gene's germline CDR1 is DFQATT and CDR2 SNEGSKA (reference sequence). This CDR3 contains 11 residues. V was cut by 6 bases and J by 5 bases, with 8 bases left in between. In DNA, the CDR3 is TGCAGTGCGGGAAGTAACAATGAGCAGTTCTTC. It encodes CSAGSNNEQFF.

The V call is TRBV15, the J call TRBJ1-2, with D tentatively TRBD1 (5 bases). The germline V and J ends were trimmed by 0 bases and 12 bases, with 14 bases remaining between them. The CDR3 spans 13 residues. The germline gives CDR1 LNHNV, CDR2 YYDKDF (reference sequence). The CDR3 here is CATSRDRRGFDTF. As DNA, the CDR3 is TGTGCCACCAGCAGAGATCGGCGGGGGTTCGACACCTTC.

The chain recombines TRBV5-1 with TRBJ1-4; D is unresolved. This CDR3 has 14 amino acids. CDR1 and CDR2 from the germline V gene are SGHRS and YFSETQ. V was cut by 0 bases and J by 8 bases, with 11 bases left in between. CDR3 DNA sequence: TGCGCCAGCAGCTTGGGACAAACGGGAGAAAAACTGTTTTTT. Translated, it gives CASSLGQTGEKLFF. The full variable domain, rest sourced from reference TRBV5-1 and TRBJ1-4, is KAGVTQTPRYLIKTRGQQVTLSCSPISGHRSVSWYQQTPGQGLQFLFEYFSETQRNKGNFPGRFSGRQFSNSRSEMNVSTLELGDSALYLCASSLGQTGEKLFFGSGTQLSVL.

This chain joins TRBV25-1 and TRBJ1-1; the D is unclear. V lost 2 bases to trimming and J lost 1 base, with 5 bases between them. Germline CDR1 is MGHDK and CDR2 is SYGVNS. CDR3 length: 13 residues. The CDR3 region is CASSEARNTEAFF. The CDR3, as DNA: TGTGCCAGCAGTGAAGCCCGGAACACTGAAGCTTTCTTT.

The CDR3 coding sequence is TGCAGTGGGCGGACCAATGAGCAGTTCTTC. Protein: CSGRTNEQFF. The chain carries TRBV20-1 and TRBJ2-1; D is undetermined. Germline V gene lookup returns CDR1 DFQATT and CDR2 SNEGSKA (reference sequence). V lost 7 bases to trimming and J lost 6 bases, with 7 bases between them. This CDR3 contains 10 residues.